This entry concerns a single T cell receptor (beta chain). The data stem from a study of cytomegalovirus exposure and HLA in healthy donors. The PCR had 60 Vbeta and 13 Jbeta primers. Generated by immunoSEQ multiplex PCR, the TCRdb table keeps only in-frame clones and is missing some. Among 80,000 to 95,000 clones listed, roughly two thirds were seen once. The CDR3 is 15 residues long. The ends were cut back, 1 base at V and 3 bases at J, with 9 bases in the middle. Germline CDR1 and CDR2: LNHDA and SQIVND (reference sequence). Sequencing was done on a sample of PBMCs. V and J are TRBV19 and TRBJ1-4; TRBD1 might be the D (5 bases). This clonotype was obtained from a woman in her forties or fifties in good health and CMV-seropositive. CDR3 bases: TGTGCCAGTAGTATAGGACAGTCGGCTAATGAAAAACTGTTTTTT. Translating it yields CASSIGQSANEKLFF.